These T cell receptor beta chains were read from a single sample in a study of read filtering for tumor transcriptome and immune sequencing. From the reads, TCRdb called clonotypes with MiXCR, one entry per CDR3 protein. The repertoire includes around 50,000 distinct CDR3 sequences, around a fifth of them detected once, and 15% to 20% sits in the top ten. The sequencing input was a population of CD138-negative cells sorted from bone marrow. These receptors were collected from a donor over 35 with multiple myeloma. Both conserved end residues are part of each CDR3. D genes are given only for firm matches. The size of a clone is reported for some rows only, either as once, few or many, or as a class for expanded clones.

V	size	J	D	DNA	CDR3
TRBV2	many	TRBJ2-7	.	TGTGCCAGCAGGGGAGGCTGGGACGTCGAGCAGTACTTC	CASRGGWDVEQYF
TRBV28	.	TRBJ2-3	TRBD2	TGTGCCAGCAGTCCCTATTTTGCGGGGGGGCGCACAGATACGCAGTATTTT	CASSPYFAGGRTDTQYF
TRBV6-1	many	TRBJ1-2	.	TGTGCCAGCAGTGAAGAGGGTCCCAACTATGGCTATACCTTC	CASSEEGPNYGYTF
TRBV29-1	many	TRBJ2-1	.	TGCAGCGTTGGAGAAGGGCTTGATGAGCAGTTCTTC	CSVGEGLDEQFF
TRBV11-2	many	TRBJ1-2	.	TGTGCCAGCACCTCCCGGGTCGAAGGAGGGCTCTATGGCTACACCTTC	CASTSRVEGGLYGYTF
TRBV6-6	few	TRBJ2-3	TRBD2	TGTGCCAGCAGCCTCACTACTAGCGGGGGGGTCACAGATACGCAGTATTTT	CASSLTTSGGVTDTQYF
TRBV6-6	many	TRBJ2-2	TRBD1	TGTGCCAGCAGTTTACGGACAGGGGACGTGACCGGGGAGCTGTTTTTT	CASSLRTGDVTGELFF
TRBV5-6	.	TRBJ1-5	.	TGTGCCAGCAGCTTGGCCGGGGGGCTGCGGCAGCCCCAGCATTTT	CASSLAGGLRQPQHF
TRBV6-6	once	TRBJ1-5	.	TGTGCCAGCACAACGGGACTACAGGGTGACAATCAGCCCCAGCATTTT	CASTTGLQGDNQPQHF
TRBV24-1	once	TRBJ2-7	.	TGTGCCACCAGTGACCCTTTAACAGCTAGCTACGAGCGGTACTTC	CATSDPLTASYERYF
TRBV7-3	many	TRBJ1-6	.	TGTGCCAGCAGCGGGACGGCCAATTCACCCCTCCACTTT	CASSGTANSPLHF
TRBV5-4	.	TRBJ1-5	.	TGTGCCAGCAGCCTGGACCCTGGGAGCAATCAGCCCCAGCATTTT	CASSLDPGSNQPQHF
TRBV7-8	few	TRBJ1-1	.	TGTGCCAGCAGCTTGGAATATTGGGAAACTGAAGCTTTCTTT	CASSLEYWETEAFF
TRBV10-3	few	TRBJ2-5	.	TGTGCCATCAGTGATAGTCAGGGTTCAGAGACCCAGTACTTC	CAISDSQGSETQYF
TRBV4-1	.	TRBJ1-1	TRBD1	TGCGCCAGCAGGTCGGGACAGGAGGACACTGAAGCTTTCTTT	CASRSGQEDTEAFF
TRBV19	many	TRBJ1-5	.	TGTGCCAGTAGTAGAAACCTCCTTGGGAATCAGCCCCAGCATTTT	CASSRNLLGNQPQHF
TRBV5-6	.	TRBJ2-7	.	TGTGCCAGCAGCTGGACGACGGGCGAGCAGTACTTC	CASSWTTGEQYF
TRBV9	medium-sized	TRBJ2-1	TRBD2	TGTGCCAGCAGCGTAGACGGGAGGGCCGCCTACAATGAGCAGTTCTTC	CASSVDGRAAYNEQFF
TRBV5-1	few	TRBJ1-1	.	TGCGCCAGCAGTCTTGGGGACTTGAACACTGAAGCTTTCTTT	CASSLGDLNTEAFF
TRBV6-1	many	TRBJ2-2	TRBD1	TGTGCCACCCTCGACAGGGGGCTACGTGGCGGGGAGCTGTTTTTT	CATLDRGLRGGELFF
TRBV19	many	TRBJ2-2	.	TGTGCCAGTAGACAGAGGACGGGTAATACCGGGGAGCTGTTTTTT	CASRQRTGNTGELFF
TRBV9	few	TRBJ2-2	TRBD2	TGTGCCAGCAGCGTAGACCCCCGGCCAGGGGGCGGCCTAGCGGGGGACACCGGGGAGCTGTTTTTT	CASSVDPRPGGGLAGDTGELFF
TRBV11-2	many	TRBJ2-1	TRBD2	TGTGCCAGCAGCTTAGGGAAGGTGGGGCTAGCGGGCCACAATGAGCAGTTCTTC	CASSLGKVGLAGHNEQFF
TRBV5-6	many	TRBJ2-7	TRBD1	TGTGCCAGCAGCTTGGGACAGGGGAGAAGGTACGAGCAGTACTTC	CASSLGQGRRYEQYF
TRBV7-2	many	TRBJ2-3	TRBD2	TGTGCCAGCAGCTTCACTAGCGGGGGGGGGGATACGCAGTATTTT	CASSFTSGGGDTQYF
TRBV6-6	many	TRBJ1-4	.	TGTGCCAGCACTATTGAAATTGTTAATGAAAAACTGTTTTTT	CASTIEIVNEKLFF
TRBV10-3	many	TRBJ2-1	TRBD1	TGTGCCATCAGTGAGCTTGGACAGGGGCCCTTTTACAATGAGCAGTTCTTC	CAISELGQGPFYNEQFF
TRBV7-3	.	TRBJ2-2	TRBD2	TGTGCCAGCAGCTTAAGGGCAGCGGGGGGTCTGAACACCGGGGAGCTGTTTTTT	CASSLRAAGGLNTGELFF
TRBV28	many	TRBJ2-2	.	TGTGCCAGCAGTCAAAACGGGGAGCTGTTTTTT	CASSQNGELFF
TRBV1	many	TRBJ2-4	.	TGCACCAGCAGCCAACCAGAAGACAGGGGACTAGCCAAAAACATTCAGTACTTC	CTSSQPEDRGLAKNIQYF
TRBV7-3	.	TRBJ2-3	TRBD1	TGTGCCAGCAGCTTCCAGGGGGAGGATACGCAGTATTTT	CASSFQGEDTQYF
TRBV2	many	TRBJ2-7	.	TGTGCCAGCCTTGAGGGAGACGAGCAGTACTTC	CASLEGDEQYF
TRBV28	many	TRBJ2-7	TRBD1	TGTGCCAGCAGTTCAGCCGGGACAGGGGGCGTTCTGGGCGAGCAGTACTTC	CASSSAGTGGVLGEQYF
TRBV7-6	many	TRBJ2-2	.	TGTGCCAGCAGCCCCCTCGCGGCGAACACCGGGGAGCTGTTTTTT	CASSPLAANTGELFF
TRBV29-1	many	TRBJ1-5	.	TGCAGCGTTACCGTAGGAAGTACAGTCAATCAGCCCCAGCATTTT	CSVTVGSTVNQPQHF
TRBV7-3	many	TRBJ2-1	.	TGTGCCAGCAGCTCCACCGCCCTAACAAGCGATGAGCAGTTCTTC	CASSSTALTSDEQFF
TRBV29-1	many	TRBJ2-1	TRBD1	TGCAGCGTCCTCGGACAGGGAAGCTCCTACAATGAGCAGTTCTTC	CSVLGQGSSYNEQFF
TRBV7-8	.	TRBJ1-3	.	TGTGCCAGCAGCTTAGGGGGGAACTCTGGAAACACCATATATTTT	CASSLGGNSGNTIYF
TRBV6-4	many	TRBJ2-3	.	TGTGCCAGCAGTGACTCTTCCGCCCCGGGGGATACGCAGTATTTT	CASSDSSAPGDTQYF
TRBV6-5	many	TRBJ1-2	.	TGTGCCAGCAGTATCGATTGGGGGGACTATGGCTACACCTTC	CASSIDWGDYGYTF
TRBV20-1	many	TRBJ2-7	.	TGCAGTGCTAGAGTAGAGGGGGTGGTCTCCTACGAGCAGTACTTC	CSARVEGVVSYEQYF